This T cell receptor (beta chain) came from a study of T cells in Graves' hyperthyroidism and ophthalmopathy. Regarding this clonotype: A junction boundary mismatches the germline segment, possibly from a read error.

RNA transcripts were the template for amplifying TCR beta CDR3 regions. A first-round RT-PCR of the TCR CDR3 used the HTBI primer set. A single record per CDR3 protein comes from TCRdb applying MiXCR to the multiplex PCR reads. In the table there are approximately 400,000 distinct CDR3 sequences, less than 20% of which are singletons. CDR1 and CDR2 (germline): KGHSH, LQKENI. The CDR3 extends over 14 amino acids. This sequence was found in a man younger than 35 with Graves' ophthalmopathy. The V and J genes are TRBV18 and TRBJ2-7, with 8 bases fitting TRBD1. Sequences were obtained from blood. The CDR3: CANSPGQGAYEQYF. Written as DNA, the CDR3 is TGTGCCAACTCACCCGGACAGGGAGCCTACGAGCAGTACTTC.